A single T cell receptor beta chain is shown here with its context. Its antigen remains unidentified. Losses at the gene ends were 0 bases for V and 6 bases for J; bases not matched to a gene: 5. This CDR3 comprises 15 residues. Germline V gene data show CDR1 as MGHRA and CDR2 as YSYEKL. The data originate from a study of T cell responses to AZD1222 COVID-19 vaccine. Study-wide results and limits: The study identified only five to seven AZD1222 recipients as seropositive at baseline. Dominant at 160-218 and 743-854, vaccine-associated CD4 TCRs also spanned spike.

Sequenced by immunoSEQ multiplex PCR; TCRdb stores in-frame clones only, minus some. The sample consists of about 95,000 clones, less than 90% of them appearing once. The receptor comes from an adult in good health. J is TRBJ1-5 and V is TRBV4-1; 7 nucleotides line up with TRBD1. The sequencing used peripheral blood, collected on day 0 of AZD1222 vaccination. This CDR3 is CASSQDTGAGQPQHF. DNA for the CDR3: TGCGCCAGCAGCCAAGATACAGGGGCCGGTCAGCCCCAGCATTTT.